This T cell receptor (beta chain) was identified during a study of T-cell memory formation after mild COVID-19 (dated by TCRdb to the early 2020s). With regard to the full study: Most TCR sequence clusters were specific to one of the two donors. Longitudinal TCRalpha and TCRbeta repertoire sequencing tracked T-cell clones expanding and contracting after mild COVID-19 in two donors. The cohort was made up of two young adult volunteers, one female and one male, who were previously healthy.

As for this clonotype: This receptor's antigen is unknown. Per-nucleotide qualities are absent, and no much larger clonotype sits a single base away.

The CDR3 runs 17 residues from the cysteine to the phenylalanine. The DNA shown is the 51-base CDR3, in frame from base 1. Looking up the germline V gene (reference sequence) yields CDR1 SGHKS and CDR2 YYEKEE. The junction carries 19 bases between V and J, which are trimmed by 4 bases and 0 bases respectively. Beyond this particular receptor, the publication reports: Some responding clones were detected in pre-infection memory, suggesting pre-existing cross-reactive memory T cells joined the SARS-CoV-2 response. The study covered only two mild cases, and larger cohorts including severe cases with pre-infection samples were considered necessary. SARS-CoV-2 specificity of the second-wave clones peaking on day 37 was not confirmed. Clones contracting from day 15 to 85 had balanced CD4/CD8 phenotypes, while a second wave expanding from day 15 to 37 was biased towards CD4+. Contracting CD4+ clones were found mainly in CM and EM memory subsets, while CD8+ clones were enriched in EMRA.

Ficoll-Paque density gradient centrifugation was used to isolate PBMCs. The run used an Illumina NovaSeq 6000. Using 5'RACE with constant-segment primers, TCRalpha and TCRbeta cDNA libraries were constructed, with sample barcodes and unique molecular identifiers added in the process. RNA was extracted from every sample with Trizol reagent. Libraries were amplified in two PCR steps, with a second sample barcode and Illumina TruSeq adapters added in the second step. Sequencing of the libraries was done on an Illumina NovaSeq, producing 2 x 150 bp paired-end reads. The original methods were these. Reads were demultiplexed and collapsed into UMI-guided consensus sequences with migec v1.2.7. Using mixcr v2.1.11, UMI consensuses were aligned to TRA and TRB V and J templates and then assembled into clonotypes. A clonotype was counted as expanded or contracted only if both edgeR and NoisET called the change significant, with noise models trained on biological replicates. edgeR calls used a false discovery rate-adjusted p below 0.01 and a log2 fold-change threshold of 1. PCA with hierarchical clustering of max-normalized trajectories of the 1000 most abundant clonotypes was used as exploratory dynamics analysis. Each responding clone was given a CD4 or CD8 phenotype based on the CD4+ and CD8+ repertoires, which had been sequenced separately. The raw public reads went through TCRdb reprocessing: fastp at Q25, MiXCR clone calling, in-frame beta chains kept. Rows matching on CDR3 protein sequence are summarized as one entry with the most common DNA and genes. The authors' filters were not applied to this entry. A total of over 500,000 distinct CDR3 sequences appear in this sample, around 16% of them only once. The ten biggest clones cover less than 10% of the sample.

The receptor comes from an adult woman who had mild COVID-19 (a few samples of this study predate the infection). The sample titles of this study are shuffled in the database, so cell type and time point are left out; the donor was told from shared clones. Sequences were obtained from PBMCs or a T cell subset sorted from them (not recorded which). In this chain, TRBV5-5 is recombined with TRBJ1-1; TRBD1 is a weak D gene call, 5 bases matching. The DNA reads TGTGCCAGCAGCCCCACGGGACGCACTGGATTGAACACTGAAGCTTTCTTT. This codes for CASSPTGRTGLNTEAFF.